The sequence of this TCR beta chain was determined in a study of CD8 T cells in Susac syndrome. Germline lookup yields CDR1 MNHEY and CDR2 SMNVEV (reference sequence). This CDR3 has 11 residues. Trimming shortened V by 8 bases and J by 9 bases, and 11 bases separated the two germline ends. Controls were healthy donors chosen to match patients in age and sex. TEMRA cells were FACS-enriched, unlike CD8+ and CD4+ T cells, which were negatively isolated. RNA totalling roughly 0.45 to 1 ug underwent reverse transcription with random hexamers. MiXCR was run by TCRdb on the immunoSEQ multiplex PCR reads, yielding one entry per CDR3 protein. The table lists fewer than 150,000 distinct CDR3 sequences, around 94% of them singletons.

V and J are TRBV27 and TRBJ2-1, with D perhaps being TRBD1 or TRBD2 (5 bases each). This receptor was obtained from a human donor in good health. The specimen was CD8+ T cells from PBMCs. The CDR3 loop is CASGTSPEQFF. The CDR3 DNA reads TGTGCCAGCGGGACCTCTCCTGAGCAGTTCTTC.